The T cell receptor beta chain described here comes from a study of CD8 T cells in Susac syndrome. This clonotype was counted a few times. Its specificity is unknown. General study points: As the study acknowledged, the number of individuals who were part of its TCR sequencing and HLA analysis was relatively small.

Treatment-naive patients with stable or active relapsing-remitting disease served as multiple sclerosis controls. The CD8+ and CD4+ T cells were isolated magnetically using a negative isolation approach, whereas the TEMRA cells were enriched by FACS. An input of 0.5 to 1 ug of RNA was subjected to reverse transcription using random hexamers. Amplification of TCR beta CDR3 spanned 54 Vbeta and 13 Jbeta via immunoSEQ multiplex PCR. TCRdb reprocessed the immunoSEQ multiplex PCR reads with MiXCR, giving one entry per CDR3 protein. The table has 200,000 to 300,000 distinct CDR3 sequences, 85% to 95% seen once; the top ten hold around 0.07%. Germline assignment: CDR1 SNHLY and CDR2 FYNNEI. V was pared by 5 bases and J by 4 bases, with 15 bases between. This CDR3 spans 14 amino acids.

This receptor was obtained from a human donor with multiple sclerosis. This rearrangement joins TRBV2 to TRBJ2-7; D is uncertain. Sequencing was performed on CD4+ T cells from PBMCs. The CDR3 DNA reads as TGTGCCAGCAGTCAAGGACGTTCGACTTACGAGCAGTACTTC. This gives the protein CASSQGRSTYEQYF.